The source of this T cell receptor (beta chain) is a study of blood T cell repertoires in COVID-19. Turning to the study itself: PBMCs, B-cell-depleted T cells, or T cells were the source of the cDNA or gDNA that made up the material.

The germline V gene encodes CDR1 SGDLS and CDR2 YYNGEE. V was trimmed by 2 bases and J by 10 bases, leaving 13 bases between them. The CDR3 sequence is 13 residues long. As originally analysed: Reference gene primer amplification gave estimated nucleated cell counts. Clones were read by immunoSEQ multiplex PCR, and TCRdb kept only the in-frame ones, dropping some. V and J calls and clone size follow that table, whereas D and trimming were derived from the DNA. Found here are 70,000 to 100,000 clones, roughly 88% of them singletons; the top ten hold roughly 8.3%. This clonotype originated in a woman between 65 and 79 years old with acute or convalescent COVID-19. The sample taken for sequencing was peripheral blood. The chain combines TRBV9 with TRBJ2-1; tentatively, D is TRBD1 (5 bases). CDR3 coding DNA: TGTGCCAGCAGCGTTTGGGGCCACTACGAGCAGTTCTTC. It is translated as CASSVWGHYEQFF.